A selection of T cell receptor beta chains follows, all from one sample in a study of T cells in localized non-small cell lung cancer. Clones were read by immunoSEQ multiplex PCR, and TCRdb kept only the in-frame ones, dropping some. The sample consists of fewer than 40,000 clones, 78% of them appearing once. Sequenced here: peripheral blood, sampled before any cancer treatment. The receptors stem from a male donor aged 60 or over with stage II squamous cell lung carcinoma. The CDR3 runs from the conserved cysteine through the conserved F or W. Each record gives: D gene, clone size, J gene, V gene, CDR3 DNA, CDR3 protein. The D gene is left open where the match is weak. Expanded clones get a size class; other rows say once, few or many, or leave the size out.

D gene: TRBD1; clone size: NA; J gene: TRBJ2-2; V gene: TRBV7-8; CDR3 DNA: TGTGCCAGCAGCTCCTGGACAGGGCGGGTCGGGGAGCTGTTTTTT; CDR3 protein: CASSSWTGRVGELFF
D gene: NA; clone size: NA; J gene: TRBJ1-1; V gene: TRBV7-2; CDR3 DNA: TGTGCCAGCAGCCGGGGACCTGTAGGGACTGAAGCTTTCTTT; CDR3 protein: CASSRGPVGTEAFF
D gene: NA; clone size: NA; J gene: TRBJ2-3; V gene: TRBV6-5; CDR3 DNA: TGTGCCAGCAGTTCCGGGGGGCGGAAAGGAGATACGCAGTATTTT; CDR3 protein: CASSSGGRKGDTQYF
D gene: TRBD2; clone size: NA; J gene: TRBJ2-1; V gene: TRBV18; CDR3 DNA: TGTGCCAGCTCACCGACTAGCGGTATAGTTGAGCAGTTCTTC; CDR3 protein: CASSPTSGIVEQFF
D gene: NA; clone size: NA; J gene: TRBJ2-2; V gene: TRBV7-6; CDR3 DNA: TGTGCCAGCAGCTTACAGGACGCCGGGGAGCTGTTTTTT; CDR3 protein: CASSLQDAGELFF
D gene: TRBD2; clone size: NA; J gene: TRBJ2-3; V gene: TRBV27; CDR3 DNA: TGTGCCAGCAGTTGGGGACTAGCGGGCACAGATACGCAGTATTTT; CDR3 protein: CASSWGLAGTDTQYF
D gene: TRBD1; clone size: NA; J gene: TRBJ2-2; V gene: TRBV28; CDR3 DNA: TGTGCCAGCAGACAGACAGGGGGCCACGGGGAGCTGTTTTTT; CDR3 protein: CASRQTGGHGELFF
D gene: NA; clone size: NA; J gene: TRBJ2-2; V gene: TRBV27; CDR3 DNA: TGTGCCAGCAGTTTTGGCAGGGTGAACACCGGGGAGCTGTTTTTT; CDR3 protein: CASSFGRVNTGELFF
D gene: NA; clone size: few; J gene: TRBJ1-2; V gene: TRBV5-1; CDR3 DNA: TGCGCCAGCAGCCCGGACAACTATGGCTACACCTTC; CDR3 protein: CASSPDNYGYTF
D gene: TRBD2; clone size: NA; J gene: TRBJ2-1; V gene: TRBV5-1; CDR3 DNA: TGCGCCAGCAGCTTGGGGTCGCTAGCGGGCCCCCTAAATGAGCAGTTCTTC; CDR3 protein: CASSLGSLAGPLNEQFF
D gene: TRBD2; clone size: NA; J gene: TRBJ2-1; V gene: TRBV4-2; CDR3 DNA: TGTGCCAGCAGCCAAGGTCTAGCGGGATCTGAGCAGTTCTTC; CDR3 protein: CASSQGLAGSEQFF
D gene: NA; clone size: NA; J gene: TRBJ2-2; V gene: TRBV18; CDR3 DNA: TGTGCCAGCTCACCACGTGAGGTGACCACTGGGGAGCTGTTTTTT; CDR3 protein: CASSPREVTTGELFF
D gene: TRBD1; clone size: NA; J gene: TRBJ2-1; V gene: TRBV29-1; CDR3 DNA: TGCAGCGTTGTACACGGGACAGGGGGGAGTGAGCAGTTCTTC; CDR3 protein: CSVVHGTGGSEQFF
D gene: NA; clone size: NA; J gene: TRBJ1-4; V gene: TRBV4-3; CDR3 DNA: TGCGCCAGCAGCCAGGAAAAACTGTTTTTT; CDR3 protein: CASSQEKLFF
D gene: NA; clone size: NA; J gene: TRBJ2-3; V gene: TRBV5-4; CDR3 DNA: TGTGCCAGCAGGGGTTGGGGGAAGAGCACAGATACGCAGTATTTT; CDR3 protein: CASRGWGKSTDTQYF
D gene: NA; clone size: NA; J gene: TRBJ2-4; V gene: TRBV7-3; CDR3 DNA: TGTGCCAGCAGCTCAGGGACGGTAAGAATAGCCAAAAACATTCAGTACTTC; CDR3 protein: CASSSGTVRIAKNIQYF
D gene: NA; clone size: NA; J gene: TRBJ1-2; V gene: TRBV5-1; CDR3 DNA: TGCGCCAGCAGCTACGACCCCCCGGGCTACACCTTC; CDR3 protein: CASSYDPPGYTF
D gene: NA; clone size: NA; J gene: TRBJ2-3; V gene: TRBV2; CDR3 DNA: TGTGCCAGCACCTCCTTAGGTCCAGATACGCAGTATTTT; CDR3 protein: CASTSLGPDTQYF
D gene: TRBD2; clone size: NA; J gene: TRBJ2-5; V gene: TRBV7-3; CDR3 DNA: TGTGCCAGCAGCCCTGTAGCGGGCGCGGCCACCCAGTACTTC; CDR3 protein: CASSPVAGAATQYF
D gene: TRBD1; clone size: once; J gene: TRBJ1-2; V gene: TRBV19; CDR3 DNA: TGTGCCAGTAGACTAGGGACAGGCCGCGGCTACACCTTC; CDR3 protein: CASRLGTGRGYTF
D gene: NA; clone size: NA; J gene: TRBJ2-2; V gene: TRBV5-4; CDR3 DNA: TGTGCCAGCAGCCTCAAACAGGGAGGGGGGGAGCTGTTTTTT; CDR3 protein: CASSLKQGGGELFF
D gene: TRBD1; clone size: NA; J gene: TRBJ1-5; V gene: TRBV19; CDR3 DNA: TGTGCCAGTAAGGACAGGGGGGCTCAGCCCCAGCATTTT; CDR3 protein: CASKDRGAQPQHF
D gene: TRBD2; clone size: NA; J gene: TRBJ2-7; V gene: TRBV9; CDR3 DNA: TGTGCCAGCAGCGTAGCGGGGGGGTACTCCTACGAGCAGTACTTC; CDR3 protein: CASSVAGGYSYEQYF
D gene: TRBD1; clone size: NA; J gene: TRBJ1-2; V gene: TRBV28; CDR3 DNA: TGTGCCAGCAGTTCCACTGGGGTGACAGGGGAGGTGGATGGCTACACCTTC; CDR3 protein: CASSSTGVTGEVDGYTF
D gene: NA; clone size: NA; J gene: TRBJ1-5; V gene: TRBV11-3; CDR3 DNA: TGTGCCAGCAGCTTAGATGGACAGTTCAATCAGCCCCAGCATTTT; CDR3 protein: CASSLDGQFNQPQHF
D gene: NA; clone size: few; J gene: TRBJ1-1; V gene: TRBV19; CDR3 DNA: TGTGCCAGTAGAGGCATTGAGAACACTGAAGCTTTCTTT; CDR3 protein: CASRGIENTEAFF
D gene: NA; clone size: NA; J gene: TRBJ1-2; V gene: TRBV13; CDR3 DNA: TGTGCCAGCAGTCTAACAGGGTCCTATGGCTACACCTTC; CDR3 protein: CASSLTGSYGYTF
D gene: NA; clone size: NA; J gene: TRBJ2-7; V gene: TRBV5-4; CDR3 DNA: TGTGCCAGCAGCTCACAATACGAGCAGTACTTC; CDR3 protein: CASSSQYEQYF
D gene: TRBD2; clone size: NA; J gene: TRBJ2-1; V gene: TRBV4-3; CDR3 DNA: TGCGCCAGCAGCCAACAACTAGCGGGATCCTACAATGAGCAGTTCTTC; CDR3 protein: CASSQQLAGSYNEQFF
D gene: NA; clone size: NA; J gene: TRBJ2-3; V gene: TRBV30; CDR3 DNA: TGTGCCTGGATCTATCCTAGAGGGAGGATTAAGGGTACGCAGTATTTT; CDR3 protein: CAWIYPRGRIKGTQYF
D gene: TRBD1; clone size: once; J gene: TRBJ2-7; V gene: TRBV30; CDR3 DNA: TGTGCCGCTGCTTCGGGACAGGGGGCCTACGAGCAGTACTTC; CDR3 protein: CAAASGQGAYEQYF
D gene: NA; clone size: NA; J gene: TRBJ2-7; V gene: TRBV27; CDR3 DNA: TGTGCCAGCAGGGTCGGACTAACTAACGAGCAGTACTTC; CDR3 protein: CASRVGLTNEQYF
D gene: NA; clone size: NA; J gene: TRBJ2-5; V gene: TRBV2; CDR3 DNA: TGTGCCAGCAGTGGAGGGTCCGAGACCCAGTACTTC; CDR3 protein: CASSGGSETQYF
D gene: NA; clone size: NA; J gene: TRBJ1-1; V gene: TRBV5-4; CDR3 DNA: TGTGCCAGCAGCTTGTCGCAAACGAACACTGAAGCTTTCTTT; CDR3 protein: CASSLSQTNTEAFF
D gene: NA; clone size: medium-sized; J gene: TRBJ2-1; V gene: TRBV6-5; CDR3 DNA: TGTGCCAGCAGTTACGCATCAAACCACAATGAGCAGTTCTTC; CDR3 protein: CASSYASNHNEQFF
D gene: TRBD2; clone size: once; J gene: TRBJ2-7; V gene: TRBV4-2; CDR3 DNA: TGTGCCAGCAGCCCGACCCCGACTAGCGGGCGCGAGCAGTACTTC; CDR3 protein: CASSPTPTSGREQYF
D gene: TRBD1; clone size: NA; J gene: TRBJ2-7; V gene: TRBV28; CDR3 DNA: TGTGCCAGCAGTGCACAGGGGGCTCACTCCTACGAGCAGTACTTC; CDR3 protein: CASSAQGAHSYEQYF
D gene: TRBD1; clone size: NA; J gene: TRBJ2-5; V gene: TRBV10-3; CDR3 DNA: TGTGCCATCAGTGCCGGAACAGGGGTGGGGCAAGAGACCCAGTACTTC; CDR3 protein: CAISAGTGVGQETQYF
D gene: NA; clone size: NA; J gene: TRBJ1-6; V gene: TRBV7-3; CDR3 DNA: TGTGCCAGCAGCTTAACGGGGGCGGGGAATTCACCCCTCCACTTT; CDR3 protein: CASSLTGAGNSPLHF
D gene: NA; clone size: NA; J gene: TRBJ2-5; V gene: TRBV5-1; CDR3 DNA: TGCGCCAGCAGCTTGACAGGACACTTGGGCCTGGAGACCCAGTACTTC; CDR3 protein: CASSLTGHLGLETQYF
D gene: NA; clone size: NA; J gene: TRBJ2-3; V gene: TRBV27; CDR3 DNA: TGTGCCAGCAGTTTGCGGGGCGGGGTCACAGATACGCAGTATTTT; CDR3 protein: CASSLRGGVTDTQYF
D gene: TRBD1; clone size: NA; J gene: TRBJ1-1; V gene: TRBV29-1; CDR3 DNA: TGCAGCGTCCGGACAGGGTTCGTCACTGAAGCTTTCTTT; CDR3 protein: CSVRTGFVTEAFF
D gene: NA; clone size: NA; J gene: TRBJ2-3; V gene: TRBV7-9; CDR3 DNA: TGTGCCAGCAGCTTAGGACGGAGCACAGATACGCAGTATTTT; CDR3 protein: CASSLGRSTDTQYF
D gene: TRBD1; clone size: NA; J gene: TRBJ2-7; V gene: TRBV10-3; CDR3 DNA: TGTGCCATCAGTGAGGCCGGGACAGGGGGGGACGAGCAGTACTTC; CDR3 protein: CAISEAGTGGDEQYF
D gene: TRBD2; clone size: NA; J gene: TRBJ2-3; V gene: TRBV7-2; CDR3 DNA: TGTGCCAGCAGCCGATTGAGCTTAGCGGGAGGCACAGATACGCAGTATTTT; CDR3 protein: CASSRLSLAGGTDTQYF
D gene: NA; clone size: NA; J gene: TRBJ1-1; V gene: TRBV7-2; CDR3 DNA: TGTGCCAGCAGCTTAGGGGGGCTGACGAACACTGAAGCTTTCTTT; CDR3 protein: CASSLGGLTNTEAFF
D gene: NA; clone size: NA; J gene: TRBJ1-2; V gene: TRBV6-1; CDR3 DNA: TGTGCCAGCAGTGAACTGAGGAGCTATGGCTACACCTTC; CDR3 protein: CASSELRSYGYTF
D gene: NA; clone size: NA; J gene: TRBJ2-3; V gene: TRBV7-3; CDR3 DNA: TGTGCCAGCAGCTCCCGGTACACAGATACGCAGTATTTT; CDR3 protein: CASSSRYTDTQYF
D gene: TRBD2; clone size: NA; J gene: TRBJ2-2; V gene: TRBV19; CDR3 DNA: TGTGCCAGTACCGGGACTAGCGAGAACACCGGGGAGCTGTTTTTT; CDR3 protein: CASTGTSENTGELFF
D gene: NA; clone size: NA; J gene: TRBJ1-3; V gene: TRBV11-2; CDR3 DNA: TGTGCCAGCAGCTTAGAGGGGTCTGGCGGCACCATATATTTT; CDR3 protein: CASSLEGSGGTIYF
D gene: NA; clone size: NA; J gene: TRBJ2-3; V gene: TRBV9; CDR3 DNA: TGTGCCAGCAGCGTGTACGCCAGCGGAGTCCCAGATACGCAGTATTTT; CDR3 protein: CASSVYASGVPDTQYF